These T cell receptor beta chains were read from a single sample in a study of T cells after posttransplantation cyclophosphamide. Sequencing used immunoSEQ multiplex PCR; TCRdb keeps in-frame clones, though not all of them. The table records about 16,000 clones, 80% to 90% of them present only once. This specimen was PBMCs, taken after an allogeneic stem cell transplant with a calcineurin inhibitor and methotrexate. The receptor set was obtained from a male patient between 50 and 60 years old who received an allogeneic stem cell transplant from an unrelated donor, was CMV-positive, and had chronic GVHD only. The T cells may come from the graft donor. Each CDR3 is given with its conserved first and last residue. D genes are given only for firm matches. Only part of the rows carry a size: once, few, many, or a class if the clone is expanded.

v_gene: TRBV29-1; abundance: NA; d_gene: NA; j_gene: TRBJ2-3; CDR3nt: TGCAGCGTTCCCAAAAGCACAGATACGCAGTATTTT; CDR3aa: CSVPKSTDTQYF
v_gene: TRBV19; abundance: NA; d_gene: TRBD2; j_gene: TRBJ2-1; CDR3nt: TGTGCCAGTAGTATTGGACTAGCGGGGGGTGAGCAGTTCTTC; CDR3aa: CASSIGLAGGEQFF
v_gene: TRBV10-3; abundance: NA; d_gene: NA; j_gene: TRBJ1-2; CDR3nt: TGTGCCATCAATGGTATTTCGACAGGAGACAACTATGGCTACACCTTC; CDR3aa: CAINGISTGDNYGYTF
v_gene: TRBV6-6; abundance: medium-sized; d_gene: TRBD1; j_gene: TRBJ2-7; CDR3nt: TGTGCCAGCAGTCCCAGGGACAGCTACGAGCAGTACTTC; CDR3aa: CASSPRDSYEQYF
v_gene: TRBV9; abundance: NA; d_gene: TRBD1; j_gene: TRBJ1-6; CDR3nt: TGTGCCAGCAGCGTGGACGGACAGGGGAATTCACCCCTCCACTTT; CDR3aa: CASSVDGQGNSPLHF
v_gene: TRBV5-4; abundance: NA; d_gene: NA; j_gene: TRBJ2-7; CDR3nt: TGTGCCAGCAGCTTGTCCAGGGGGGCTTACGAGCAGTACTTC; CDR3aa: CASSLSRGAYEQYF
v_gene: TRBV18; abundance: NA; d_gene: TRBD2; j_gene: TRBJ2-5; CDR3nt: TGTGCCAGCTCAAAGGCCCTAGCGGGAGGCAACCAAGAGACCCAGTACTTC; CDR3aa: CASSKALAGGNQETQYF
v_gene: TRBV10-3; abundance: NA; d_gene: TRBD1; j_gene: TRBJ1-4; CDR3nt: TGTGCCATCAGTGAGTCGTCAGGGGGCGAAAATGAAAAACTGTTTTTT; CDR3aa: CAISESSGGENEKLFF
v_gene: TRBV7-6; abundance: NA; d_gene: TRBD1; j_gene: TRBJ2-7; CDR3nt: TGTGCCAGCAGCTCTACATCCGGGACAGGAGGTGACGAGCAGTACTTC; CDR3aa: CASSSTSGTGGDEQYF
v_gene: TRBV27; abundance: NA; d_gene: NA; j_gene: TRBJ2-7; CDR3nt: TGTGCCAGCAGTTTATTTGAGGGAGGAGGCTACGAGCAGTACTTC; CDR3aa: CASSLFEGGGYEQYF
v_gene: TRBV6-4; abundance: NA; d_gene: NA; j_gene: TRBJ2-1; CDR3nt: TGTGCCAGCAGTGACTTAAACGGGAGTCATGAGCAGTTCTTC; CDR3aa: CASSDLNGSHEQFF
v_gene: TRBV11-2; abundance: NA; d_gene: NA; j_gene: TRBJ1-2; CDR3nt: TGTGCCAGCAGCTTAGAATTCGGGGTTAACTATGGCTACACCTTC; CDR3aa: CASSLEFGVNYGYTF
v_gene: TRBV5-1; abundance: NA; d_gene: TRBD1; j_gene: TRBJ1-1; CDR3nt: TGCGCCAGCAGCTTGGGAGGACAGGGCTACACTGAAGCTTTCTTT; CDR3aa: CASSLGGQGYTEAFF
v_gene: TRBV19; abundance: NA; d_gene: NA; j_gene: TRBJ2-5; CDR3nt: TGTGCCAGTAGTATGGGGGCCCAAGAGACCCAGTACTTC; CDR3aa: CASSMGAQETQYF
v_gene: TRBV7-7; abundance: NA; d_gene: TRBD2; j_gene: TRBJ2-7; CDR3nt: TGTGCCAGCAGCTCTAGCGGGAGCTCCTACGAGCAGTACTTC; CDR3aa: CASSSSGSSYEQYF
v_gene: TRBV29-1; abundance: NA; d_gene: NA; j_gene: TRBJ1-2; CDR3nt: TGCAGCGTAGCACATGTTGACAGGCTCTATGGCTACACCTTC; CDR3aa: CSVAHVDRLYGYTF
v_gene: TRBV28; abundance: NA; d_gene: NA; j_gene: TRBJ2-1; CDR3nt: TGTGCCAGCAAAACCGTAGGGAGAATTGGGAATGAGCAGTTCTTC; CDR3aa: CASKTVGRIGNEQFF
v_gene: TRBV28; abundance: NA; d_gene: NA; j_gene: TRBJ2-7; CDR3nt: TGTGCCAGCACTCCGGCAGGGAACCACGAGCAGTACTTC; CDR3aa: CASTPAGNHEQYF
v_gene: TRBV5-1; abundance: NA; d_gene: NA; j_gene: TRBJ2-7; CDR3nt: TGCGCCAGCAGCTTGGTGCCGGGAGCCGTGGGAGAGCAGTACTTC; CDR3aa: CASSLVPGAVGEQYF
v_gene: TRBV5-6; abundance: NA; d_gene: TRBD2; j_gene: TRBJ2-7; CDR3nt: TGTGCCAGCAGCCTAACTAGCGGCTCCTACGAGCAGTACTTC; CDR3aa: CASSLTSGSYEQYF
v_gene: TRBV9; abundance: NA; d_gene: NA; j_gene: TRBJ2-5; CDR3nt: TGTGCCAGCAGCGCCCGACTCAGAGGGGAGACCCAGTACTTC; CDR3aa: CASSARLRGETQYF
v_gene: TRBV12-5; abundance: NA; d_gene: NA; j_gene: TRBJ1-2; CDR3nt: TGTGCCAGTGGTTCCCTTCATGGCTACACCTTC; CDR3aa: CASGSLHGYTF
v_gene: TRBV7-2; abundance: NA; d_gene: TRBD2; j_gene: TRBJ2-3; CDR3nt: TGTGCCAGCAGCCCCGTAGCGGGAGCCACAGATACGCAGTATTTT; CDR3aa: CASSPVAGATDTQYF
v_gene: TRBV19; abundance: few; d_gene: TRBD1; j_gene: TRBJ1-1; CDR3nt: TGTGCCAGTAGAACCACCCCGACAGGGGGCACTGAAGCTTTCTTT; CDR3aa: CASRTTPTGGTEAFF
v_gene: TRBV5-4; abundance: NA; d_gene: TRBD1; j_gene: TRBJ2-1; CDR3nt: TGTGCCAGCAGCCCAGTCGGGACAGGGGGCTACAATGAGCAGTTCTTC; CDR3aa: CASSPVGTGGYNEQFF
v_gene: TRBV7-2; abundance: NA; d_gene: NA; j_gene: TRBJ1-2; CDR3nt: TGTGCCAGCAGCTTTTCAGGGCCGAGAACCTATGGCTACACCTTC; CDR3aa: CASSFSGPRTYGYTF
v_gene: TRBV7-3; abundance: once; d_gene: TRBD2; j_gene: TRBJ2-1; CDR3nt: TGTGCCAGCAGCTCCTTAGCGGGGCCCTCCTACAATGAGCAGTTCTTC; CDR3aa: CASSSLAGPSYNEQFF
v_gene: TRBV6-1; abundance: NA; d_gene: NA; j_gene: TRBJ2-7; CDR3nt: TGTGCCAGCAGTGATTACAGTCTCGGCGAGCAGTACTTC; CDR3aa: CASSDYSLGEQYF
v_gene: TRBV4-1; abundance: once; d_gene: NA; j_gene: TRBJ2-3; CDR3nt: TGCGCCAGCAGCCGGGGACGGACAGAAAGCACAGATACGCAGTATTTT; CDR3aa: CASSRGRTESTDTQYF
v_gene: TRBV23-1; abundance: NA; d_gene: NA; j_gene: TRBJ1-5; CDR3nt: TGCGCCAGCAGTCAAATAGCTATTGGGTTCGACGAATATCAGCCCCAGCATTTT; CDR3aa: CASSQIAIGFDEYQPQHF
v_gene: TRBV13; abundance: NA; d_gene: TRBD2; j_gene: TRBJ2-1; CDR3nt: TGTGCCAGCAGCTCGACCGGGACTAGCAACAATGAGCAGTTCTTC; CDR3aa: CASSSTGTSNNEQFF
v_gene: TRBV4-2; abundance: once; d_gene: TRBD2; j_gene: TRBJ2-5; CDR3nt: TGTGCCAGCAGCCAAGTAACCGGAGCGGGGGGCCAAGAGACCCAGTACTTC; CDR3aa: CASSQVTGAGGQETQYF
v_gene: TRBV14; abundance: NA; d_gene: NA; j_gene: TRBJ1-6; CDR3nt: TGTGCCAGCAGCCCAAGAGGAGTGGGCTATAATTCACCCCTCCACTTT; CDR3aa: CASSPRGVGYNSPLHF
v_gene: TRBV7-2; abundance: NA; d_gene: NA; j_gene: TRBJ2-3; CDR3nt: TGTGCCAGCAGCTACAGGGTAGCAGATACGCAGTATTTT; CDR3aa: CASSYRVADTQYF
v_gene: TRBV6-5; abundance: NA; d_gene: NA; j_gene: TRBJ1-2; CDR3nt: TGTGCCAGCAGTTACTCGGCCAGGGAGGGAGGCTACACCTTC; CDR3aa: CASSYSAREGGYTF
v_gene: TRBV27; abundance: NA; d_gene: TRBD1; j_gene: TRBJ1-1; CDR3nt: TGTGCCAGCAGTCTTTGCCCGGACAGGGCAAGGTGTACTGAAGCTTTCTTT; CDR3aa: CASSLCPDRARCTEAFF
v_gene: TRBV28; abundance: few; d_gene: TRBD1; j_gene: TRBJ1-5; CDR3nt: TGTGCCAGCAGTATACAGGGGACCAATCAGCCCCAGCATTTT; CDR3aa: CASSIQGTNQPQHF
v_gene: TRBV5-1; abundance: once; d_gene: NA; j_gene: TRBJ1-1; CDR3nt: TGCGCCAGCAGCTTGGAGGAGTCGAACACTGAAGCTTTCTTT; CDR3aa: CASSLEESNTEAFF
v_gene: TRBV19; abundance: NA; d_gene: NA; j_gene: TRBJ2-7; CDR3nt: TGTGCCAGTAGTTCCGGGACGGGGGACGAGCAGTACTTC; CDR3aa: CASSSGTGDEQYF
v_gene: TRBV28; abundance: NA; d_gene: NA; j_gene: TRBJ1-2; CDR3nt: TGTGCCAGCAGTCTTTTATCCTATGGCTACACCTTC; CDR3aa: CASSLLSYGYTF
v_gene: TRBV7-9; abundance: NA; d_gene: NA; j_gene: TRBJ1-2; CDR3nt: TGTGCCAGCGCTGGGGGGGTCTCCTATGGCTACACCTTC; CDR3aa: CASAGGVSYGYTF
v_gene: TRBV4-1; abundance: NA; d_gene: NA; j_gene: TRBJ1-1; CDR3nt: TGCGCCAGCAGCCAAGACCATGACGGGGTACTTGAAGCTTTCTTT; CDR3aa: CASSQDHDGVLEAFF
v_gene: TRBV5-5; abundance: NA; d_gene: TRBD1; j_gene: TRBJ1-1; CDR3nt: TGTGCCAGCAGCTTGCTAGGACAGGGGGTCAATATAGCTTTCTTT; CDR3aa: CASSLLGQGVNIAFF
v_gene: TRBV11-3; abundance: NA; d_gene: NA; j_gene: TRBJ2-2; CDR3nt: TGTGCCAGCAGCTTGCTCAGGGATAACACGGAGCTGTTTTTT; CDR3aa: CASSLLRDNTELFF
v_gene: TRBV5-6; abundance: NA; d_gene: TRBD2; j_gene: TRBJ2-1; CDR3nt: TGTGCCAGCAGCTTGCGGTGGGAGGGCCACTACAATGAGCAGTTCTTC; CDR3aa: CASSLRWEGHYNEQFF
v_gene: TRBV9; abundance: NA; d_gene: TRBD2; j_gene: TRBJ2-5; CDR3nt: TGTGCCAGCAGCCCTCGACTAGCGGGAGTGGGTCGAGAGACCCAGTACTTC; CDR3aa: CASSPRLAGVGRETQYF
v_gene: TRBV11-1; abundance: NA; d_gene: NA; j_gene: TRBJ2-1; CDR3nt: TGTGCCAGCAGCTTAGGGCCGGACAGTTACAATGAGCAGTTCTTC; CDR3aa: CASSLGPDSYNEQFF
v_gene: TRBV13; abundance: NA; d_gene: NA; j_gene: TRBJ1-1; CDR3nt: TGTGCCAGCAGCTTAGCCCAAAAAGGAGGCACTGAAGCTTTCTTT; CDR3aa: CASSLAQKGGTEAFF
v_gene: TRBV18; abundance: NA; d_gene: NA; j_gene: TRBJ1-1; CDR3nt: TGTGCCAGCTCACCGGTAAGCCTTAACTCTGAAGCTTTCTTT; CDR3aa: CASSPVSLNSEAFF
v_gene: TRBV7-9; abundance: NA; d_gene: NA; j_gene: TRBJ1-6; CDR3nt: TGTGCCAGCAGCTCGATCTATAAACAGGGAACCAATTCACCCCTCCACTTT; CDR3aa: CASSSIYKQGTNSPLHF
v_gene: TRBV9; abundance: NA; d_gene: TRBD2; j_gene: TRBJ2-3; CDR3nt: TGTGCCAGCAGCGTAGGGGGACTAGCAGCAGATACGCAGTATTTT; CDR3aa: CASSVGGLAADTQYF
v_gene: TRBV4-2; abundance: once; d_gene: TRBD2; j_gene: TRBJ2-3; CDR3nt: TGTGCCAGCAGCCAAGTGGGGACTAGCGAAAGCACAGATACGCAGTATTTT; CDR3aa: CASSQVGTSESTDTQYF
v_gene: TRBV6-1; abundance: NA; d_gene: TRBD1; j_gene: TRBJ1-2; CDR3nt: TGTGCCAGCTCGCGGACAGGGGGCGCGGATGGCTACACCTTC; CDR3aa: CASSRTGGADGYTF
v_gene: TRBV10-3; abundance: NA; d_gene: NA; j_gene: TRBJ2-7; CDR3nt: TGTGCCATCAGGAAACAGGACTCCTACGAGCAGTACTTC; CDR3aa: CAIRKQDSYEQYF
v_gene: TRBV11-1; abundance: NA; d_gene: NA; j_gene: TRBJ2-1; CDR3nt: TGTGCCAGCAGCTTAGGGGGCCATGAGCAGTTCTTC; CDR3aa: CASSLGGHEQFF
v_gene: TRBV9; abundance: NA; d_gene: NA; j_gene: TRBJ1-3; CDR3nt: TGTGCCAGCAGCGAAGAGACGGGAAATTATGGAAACACCATATATTTT; CDR3aa: CASSEETGNYGNTIYF
v_gene: TRBV9; abundance: NA; d_gene: TRBD1; j_gene: TRBJ1-1; CDR3nt: TGTGCCAGCAGCCCCGAGACAGGGGCGAACACTGAAGCTTTCTTT; CDR3aa: CASSPETGANTEAFF